This entry features one TCR beta chain sequence. Compared with germline, one end of the junction differs, possibly owing to a read error. The sample comes from a study of blood T cell repertoires in COVID-19. Overall study: Researchers got acute and convalescent COVID-19 samples from the United States, Italy and Spain. Sources were T cells, B-cell-depleted T cells, or PBMCs; the material itself was cDNA or gDNA.

The CDR3 extends over 12 amino acids. The germline CDR1 and CDR2 sequences are KGHSH and LQKENI. As originally analysed: Nucleated cell counts were estimated from reference gene primer amplification. Only in-frame clones appear in the TCRdb table, and some are missing; sequencing was by immunoSEQ multiplex PCR. V and J calls and clone size are as listed in that table; D and trimming were resolved from the DNA. This repertoire shows around 200,000 clones, about 83% found once; its top ten account for 0.85% to 0.95%. Sequencing input: peripheral blood. The chain uses TRBV18 and TRBJ2-7; a weak D match, TRBD1 (6 bases). The receptor was derived from a woman between 18 and 29 years old who had recovered from COVID-19. CDR3: CASSPDRTLWNF. In DNA, the CDR3 is TGTGCCAGCTCTCCCGACAGGACCCTCTGGAACTTC.